Shown below are 7 T cell receptor beta chains from a single sample sequenced in a study of blood T cell repertoires in COVID-19. Produced via immunoSEQ multiplex PCR; TCRdb's table is partial and in-frame only. The sample has 150,000 to 200,000 clones, approximately 81% seen once. What was sequenced was PBMCs or T cells enriched from blood (not recorded which). These receptors originate from a middle-aged woman with acute COVID-19.

The genes are TRBV5-1 and TRBJ2-7, with D possibly TRBD2 on 5 matching bases. This CDR3 spans 15 amino acids. Germline lookup yields CDR1 SGHRS and CDR2 YFSETQ. Trimming took off 0 bases at V and 11 bases at J, with 21 bases between the two ends. The CDR3 spells CASSLAGGGDTREYF. CDR3 coding DNA: TGCGCCAGCAGCTTGGCCGGCGGTGGAGATACGAGGGAGTACTTC.

This clone has just one count. V is TRBV12-5 and J is TRBJ2-4; 8 bases align to TRBD1. CDR3 length: 16 residues. V was pared by 2 bases and J by 5 bases, with 8 bases of the junction left unmatched. In germline, CDR1 is LGHNT, CDR2 FRNRAP. The CDR3 DNA sequence: TGTGCTAGTGGTTTGACCCTGACAGGGGTCCAAAACATTCAGTACTTC. Its translation: CASGLTLTGVQNIQYF.

DNA for the CDR3: TGTGCCAGCAGCTCGGACAAGAGGGGCTACACCTTC. Translating it yields CASSSDKRGYTF. The chain has TRBV5-6 and TRBJ1-2, with D tentatively TRBD1 (5 bases). Germline V gene lookup returns CDR1 SGHDT and CDR2 YYEEEE. CDR3 size: 12 residues. V was shortened by 3 bases and J by 8 bases, with 11 bases between the two germline ends.

This clone was seen a few times. The gene calls are TRBV7-2 and TRBJ1-5, with 7 nucleotides matching TRBD1. This CDR3 is 15 amino acids long. With V trimmed by 4 bases and J by 6 bases, 9 bases remained unmatched. Germline V gives CDR1 SGHTA, CDR2 FQGNSA. The chain's CDR3 is CASSSTGTEVQPQHF. The CDR3 DNA reads TGTGCCAGCAGCTCTACCGGGACAGAGGTTCAGCCCCAGCATTTT.

The rearrangement joins TRBV25-1 to TRBJ2-1, with 12 bases aligning to TRBD2. CDR3 length: 17 residues. Germline V gene lookup returns CDR1 MGHDK and CDR2 SYGVNS. Germline trimming cut 2 bases from V and 9 bases from J; bases unmatched to any gene: 11. The CDR3 nucleotides are TGTGCCAGCAGTGAAAATCGAGAGACTAGCGGGAGTGTTGAGCAGTTCTTC. Translated, it gives CASSENRETSGSVEQFF.

Only a few counts were recorded for this clone. The rearrangement uses TRBV18 and TRBJ2-2; perhaps TRBD2 as D (5 bases). This CDR3 has 14 residues. V gave up 3 bases and J gave up 7 bases, with 12 bases separating them. The germline V gene encodes CDR1 KGHSH and CDR2 LQKENI. As DNA, the CDR3 is TGTGCCAGCTCACCCCTAGCATCGGGCGGGGAGCTGTTTTTT. Protein: CASSPLASGGELFF.

The chain joins TRBV5-5 to TRBJ1-2, with 7 nucleotides matching TRBD1. V lost 4 bases, J lost 0 bases, and 6 bases stayed unmatched. Germline V gives CDR1 SGHKS, CDR2 YYEKEE (reference sequence). This CDR3 is built from 15 residues. Written as DNA, the CDR3 is TGTGCCAGCAGCACCGACAGGGAGTCTAACTATGGCTACACCTTC. Protein: CASSTDRESNYGYTF. The full variable domain, its missing parts supplied by reference TRBV5-5 and TRBJ1-2, is DAGVTQSPTHLIKTRGQQVTLRCSPISGHKSVSWYQQVLGQGPQFIFQYYEKEERGRGNFPDRFSARQFPNYSSELNVNALLLGDSALYLCASSTDRESNYGYTFGSGTRLTVV.